The 13 T cell receptor beta chains below were found in one sample sequenced in a study of OX40 agonist ivuxolimab in advanced cancers. Clones were sequenced by immunoSEQ multiplex PCR, and TCRdb holds only the in-frame ones, with some missing. The sample holds 77,000 or so clones; around 85% are singletons and the top ten take 2% to 2.5%. The source material was CD4+ or CD8+ T cells sorted from blood, sampled in a trial of the OX40 agonist ivuxolimab. The receptors here all came from an adult with an advanced solid tumor such as melanoma, head and neck, liver or kidney cancer.

V usage is TRBV5-6 and J usage is TRBJ1-4, with D hard to call. The V gene's germline CDR1 is SGHDT and CDR2 YYEEEE. The CDR3 runs 16 residues. Trimming took 2 bases from V and 0 from J, leaving 11 bases between them. The CDR3 coding sequence is TGTGCCAGCAGCTTCAAGGGATGGCCAACTAATGAAAAACTGTTTTTT. Its translation: CASSFKGWPTNEKLFF.

The chain employs TRBV7-1 and TRBJ2-6; D tentatively reads TRBD1 or TRBD2 (5 bases each). TRBV7-1 is given ORF status, its function remaining uncertain. The CDR3 runs to 17 residues. V lost 5 bases and J 1 base, leaving 15 bases between the germline ends. The DNA for the CDR3 is TGTGCCAGCAGCGGTCCGGGACGAGCTTCTGGGGCCAACGTCCTGACTTTC. This sequence encodes CASSGPGRASGANVLTF.

CDR3 DNA: TGTGCCAGCAGGGACTCACGTAGCACAGATACGCAGTATTTT. Translating gives CASRDSRSTDTQYF. The V and J genes are TRBV28 and TRBJ2-3, with D possibly matching TRBD2 (5 bases). V lost 6 bases and J 0 bases, leaving 10 bases between the germline ends. The CDR3 contains 14 residues. Germline V CDR1 and CDR2: MDHEN, SYDVKM.

The chain carries TRBV6-5 and TRBJ2-3; 7 bases are shared with TRBD2. V shed 7 bases, J shed 2 bases, and the junction held 6 bases outside the gene matches. This CDR3 region has 14 residues. Looked up from germline, CDR1 is MNHEY and CDR2 is SVGAGI. This chain's CDR3 is CASTKGGITDTQYF. The CDR3 DNA reads TGTGCCAGCACCAAGGGAGGGATCACAGATACGCAGTATTTT.

The chain joins TRBV11-2 to TRBJ2-7; tentative D call: TRBD2 (5 bases). CDR1 and CDR2 (germline): SGHAT, FQNNGV. CDR3 length: 14 amino acids. V gave up 7 bases and J gave up 4 bases, with 17 bases separating them. The CDR3 DNA follows: TGTGCCAGCAACCAGGCGGGCGGTCTTTACGAGCAGTACTTC. It specifies CASNQAGGLYEQYF.

This sequence joins TRBV30 and TRBJ2-5; maybe TRBD2 (5 bases). This CDR3 comprises 12 residues. The germline gives CDR1 GTSNPN, CDR2 SVGIG (reference sequence). Trimming shortened V by 2 bases and J by 5 bases, and 9 bases separated the two germline ends. The CDR3 spells CAWSSGSETQYF. CDR3 DNA: TGTGCCTGGAGTTCGGGGTCCGAGACCCAGTACTTC.

The chain has TRBV2 and TRBJ1-1; maybe TRBD1 (5 bases). Germline V gives CDR1 SNHLY, CDR2 FYNNEI. Trimming cost V 7 bases and J 6 bases, with 18 bases left between them. The length of the CDR3 is 14 residues. CDR3 nucleotide sequence: TGTGCCAGCAACCGCAACCGAGGGGAAGCTGAAGCTTTCTTT. Encoded protein: CASNRNRGEAEAFF.

The gene calls are TRBV30 and TRBJ2-7, with D perhaps TRBD2 (6 bases). The V gene's germline CDR1 is GTSNPN and CDR2 SVGIG (reference sequence). The CDR3 is made up of 12 amino acids. Between the trimmed V and J ends, which lost 0 bases and 7 bases, there was a span of 10 bases. DNA of the CDR3: TGTGCCTGGAGTGTATCTAGCGTTGAGCAGTACTTC. It yields the protein CAWSVSSVEQYF. Full variable domain (missing parts from reference TRBV30 and TRBJ2-7): SQTIHQWPATLVQPVGSPLSLECTVEGTSNPNLYWYRQAAGRGLQLLFYSVGIGQISSEVPQNLSASRPQDRQFILSSKKLLLSDSGFYLCAWSVSSVEQYFGPGTRLTVT.

The table lists this clone with a few counts. The V and J genes are TRBV5-6 and TRBJ1-4, with a tentative D call TRBD1 (5 bases). The CDR3 loop spans 13 amino acids. V lost 0 bases and J lost 8, with 8 bases in between. Germline loops: CDR1 SGHDT, CDR2 YYEEEE. This CDR3 is CASSLGRGEKLFF. CDR3 in DNA: TGTGCCAGCAGCTTGGGGCGGGGCGAAAAACTGTTTTTT.

This clone has more than one count but fewer than ten. V and J are TRBV6-5 and TRBJ2-7, with D perhaps matching TRBD2 (6 bases). This CDR3 spans 14 amino acids. Germline loops: CDR1 MNHEY, CDR2 SVGAGI. V lost 0 bases and J 3 bases, leaving 9 bases between the germline ends. Here the CDR3 reads CASSYSPGDYEQYF. CDR3 DNA: TGTGCCAGCAGTTACTCGCCGGGGGACTACGAGCAGTACTTC.

The chain recombines TRBV5-4 with TRBJ2-2; D uncertain. Germline V lookup: CDR1 SGHNT, CDR2 YYREEE (reference sequence). The V end was cut by 2 bases, the J end by 10 bases, with 12 bases between. The CDR3 length is 13 residues. The CDR3 reads CASSFGRFEELFF. CDR3 nucleotides: TGTGCCAGCAGCTTCGGACGGTTCGAGGAGCTGTTTTTT.

The chain has TRBV21-1 and TRBJ2-1; the DNA was not used to check the table's D call, TRBD2. TRBV21-1 is listed as a pseudogene. The CDR3 covers 16 residues. This chain's CDR3 is CASSKVRFELYNEQFF. CDR3 sequence (DNA): TGTGCCAGCAGCAAAGTCCGATTCGAGCTATACAATGAGCAGTTCTTC.

V is TRBV2 and J is TRBJ1-5; maybe TRBD1 (5 bases). The CDR3 is made up of 14 amino acids. CDR1 is SNHLY, CDR2 FYNNEI, per germline. Deletions cut 6 bases from V and 1 base from J, with 10 bases between. CDR3 in amino acids: CASSGGGSNQPQHF. The CDR3 nucleotides are TGTGCCAGCAGCGGCGGGGGGAGCAATCAGCCCCAGCATTTT.